These 32 T cell receptor beta chains share one sample of origin, sequenced in a study of cytomegalovirus exposure and HLA in healthy donors (dated by TCRdb to about 2017). Library preparation used the immunoSEQ multiplex PCR assay. For the multiplex PCR, a mixture combining 60 forward primers for TCR Vbeta segments and 13 reverse primers for TCR Jbeta segments was used. The table comes from immuneACCESS by way of TCRdb, which keeps in-frame sequences with V and J called. Part of the clones is missing from these tables; in studies checked, under half for an unresolved V gene and the rest for unknown reasons. The sample table records under 250,000 clones; 70% to 90% of these occur just once. Over 2% of the sample is in the top ten clones. Sequencing was done on a sample of PBMCs. Receptors were obtained from a woman in her 50s in good health and CMV-seronegative.

As concerns this clone: This same CDR3 is encoded by further DNA sequences in the sample. The chain links TRBV6-1 to TRBJ1-2; 7 nucleotides line up with TRBD1. The germline CDR1 and CDR2 sequences are MNHNS and SASEGT. The CDR3 runs 15 residues. The V and J ends lost 3 bases and 3 bases, in that order; junction bases with no gene match: 7. CDR3 coding DNA: TGTGCCAGCAGTGAGACGTTCAGGGGGTACTATGGCTACACCTTC. Amino acids: CASSETFRGYYGYTF.

The V call is TRBV5-6, the J call TRBJ2-5; D not certain. The last part of the DNA fits TRBJ2-7 better; the J call may be wrong. Germline V gene sequence: CDR1 SGHDT, CDR2 YYEEEE. The CDR3 spans 13 residues. CDR3 residues: CASSFAPSYEQYF. The DNA of the CDR3 is TGTGCCAGCAGCTTTGCTCCCTCCTACGAGCAGTACTTC.

The rearrangement uses TRBV4-2 and TRBJ2-5, with a possible D match to TRBD2 (5 bases). This CDR3 has 15 amino acids. Trimming shortened V by 1 base and J by 5 bases, and 14 bases separated the two germline ends. Per the germline V gene, CDR1 is LGHNA and CDR2 is YNFKEQ. CDR3 DNA sequence: TGTGCCAGCAGCCAAGGGCAACTAGTACCTGAGACCCAGTACTTC. Its translation: CASSQGQLVPETQYF.

V and J are TRBV28 and TRBJ1-4; D remains unclear. Germline-derived CDR1 and CDR2 are MDHEN and SYDVKM. CDR3 length equals 14 residues. Deletions cut 5 bases from V and 7 bases from J, with 14 bases between. CDR3 nucleotides: TGTGCCAGCAGTCACCGTAGTCTGATTGAAAAACTGTTTTTT. Amino acids: CASSHRSLIEKLFF.

CDR3 residues: CASSLADYLGEQFF. The CDR3 bases are TGCGCCAGCAGCTTGGCCGACTACCTGGGTGAGCAGTTCTTC. This chain connects TRBV5-1 to TRBJ2-1, with TRBD2 as a possible D gene (5 bases). CDR1 and CDR2 (germline): SGHRS, YFSETQ. The CDR3 has 14 residues. The V end lost 0 bases, the J end lost 9 bases, and 13 bases lay between the germline ends.

The V gene is TRBV5-1, the J gene TRBJ2-7, with TRBD1 matching over 10 bases. Germline trimming cut 3 bases from V and 2 bases from J; bases unmatched to any gene: 5. The germline V gene has CDR1 SGHRS and CDR2 YFSETQ. The CDR3 loop spans 15 amino acids. The DNA of the CDR3 is TGCGCCAGCAGCTGGGGACAGGGGCGAACCTACGAGCAGTACTTC. It specifies CASSWGQGRTYEQYF.

V gene TRBV27 combines with J gene TRBJ1-3, with 8 bases that match TRBD1. CDR1 is MNHEY and CDR2 is SMNVEV in the germline V gene (reference sequence). Germline trimming cut 8 bases from V and 1 base from J; bases unmatched to any gene: 4. The CDR3 loop spans 14 amino acids. The CDR3 here is CASRTGISGNTIYF. CDR3 bases: TGTGCCAGCCGGACAGGGATATCTGGAAACACCATATATTTT.

The chain recombines TRBV7-2 with TRBJ2-5; 7 positions agree with TRBD1. After removal of 4 bases from V and 5 bases from J, the junction contained 10 bases not matched to a gene. This CDR3 contains 15 residues. Germline loops: CDR1 SGHTA, CDR2 FQGNSA. CDR3 loop: CASSYHRGREETQYF. CDR3 sequence (DNA): TGTGCCAGCAGCTACCACAGGGGCCGAGAGGAGACCCAGTACTTC.

Notes on this clone: The sample has other DNA sequences that encode this CDR3 too. The chain has TRBV7-2 and TRBJ2-3; D remains unclear. This CDR3 contains 12 residues. Looked up from germline, CDR1 is SGHTA and CDR2 is FQGNSA. The ends were cut back, 0 bases at V and 5 bases at J, with 3 bases in the middle. CDR3 in DNA: TGTGCCAGCAGCTTAGCCCGAGATACGCAGTATTTT. The encoded protein is CASSLARDTQYF. Full variable domain (outside the CDR3, taken from reference TRBV7-2 and TRBJ2-3): GAGVSQSPSNKVTEKGKDVELRCDPISGHTALYWYRQSLGQGLEFLIYFQGNSAPDKSGLPSDRFSAERTGGSVSTLTIQRTQQEDSAVYLCASSLARDTQYFGPGTRLTVL.

This chain connects TRBV7-8 to TRBJ1-6, with 8 bases aligning to TRBD1. Germline assignment: CDR1 SGHVS and CDR2 FQNEAQ. V shed 6 bases and J 8 bases; nucleotides not matched to a gene: 6. CDR3 length: 14 amino acids. The CDR3 DNA sequence: TGTGCCAGCAGTTCCCAGGGGGCCCATTCACCCCTCCACTTT. Protein sequence: CASSSQGAHSPLHF.

The J gene is TRBJ2-5, the V gene TRBV7-6, with D unresolved. The CDR3 has 12 amino acids. Trimming stripped 5 bases from V and 2 bases from J, with 6 bases between. CDR1 and CDR2 (germline): SGHVS, FNYEAQ. The CDR3 region is CASSELQETQYF. The CDR3 DNA reads TGTGCCAGCAGCGAACTACAAGAGACCCAGTACTTC.

This rearrangement joins TRBV21-1 to TRBJ2-7; the table gives TRBD1 as D, unverified against the DNA. TRBV21-1 is designated a pseudogene. The CDR3 is 13 amino acids. CDR3 DNA: TGTGCCAACGCCCGGGACAATGCCTACGAGCAGTACTTC. It translates to CANARDNAYEQYF.

The chain links TRBV28 to TRBJ2-3; 11 bases line up with TRBD2. Germline CDR1 and CDR2: MDHEN and SYDVKM. The CDR3 has 15 residues. V shed 4 bases and J 6 bases; nucleotides not matched to a gene: 6. The CDR3 loop reads CASSYIAGGLDTQYF. The CDR3 nucleotides read TGTGCCAGCAGTTACATAGCGGGAGGGTTGGATACGCAGTATTTT.

The rearrangement joins TRBV15 to TRBJ2-3, with 7 nucleotides matching TRBD1. The CDR3 length is 15 residues. Germline V gene sequence: CDR1 LNHNV, CDR2 YYDKDF (reference sequence). Unmatched junction bases numbered 8, after V lost 5 bases and J lost 3 bases. The CDR3: CATSPDRVRTDTQYF. Written as DNA, the CDR3 is TGTGCCACCAGCCCCGACAGGGTTCGGACAGATACGCAGTATTTT.

This clone was seen a single time. The chain has TRBV7-2 and TRBJ2-3; 7 bases fit TRBD2. Germline V gene sequence: CDR1 SGHTA, CDR2 FQGNSA. This CDR3 has 14 amino acids. V lost 1 base to trimming and J lost 5 bases; unmatched junction nucleotides: 3. The CDR3 here is CASSLGAGIDTQYF. The CDR3 nucleotides read TGTGCCAGCAGCTTAGGAGCGGGAATAGATACGCAGTATTTT.

The chain uses TRBV4-3 and TRBJ2-3; D not resolved. The V end lost 1 base, the J end lost 0 bases, and 8 bases lay between the germline ends. The length of the CDR3 is 15 residues. The V gene's germline CDR1 is LGHNA and CDR2 YSLEER. This chain's CDR3 is CASSQGARSTDTQYF. In DNA, the CDR3 is TGCGCCAGCAGCCAAGGGGCCCGTAGCACAGATACGCAGTATTTT.

The chain is built from TRBV19 and TRBJ2-7; the D is unclear. The V end was cut by 7 bases, the J end by 0 bases, with 13 bases between. There are 14 residues in the CDR3. The V gene's germline CDR1 is LNHDA and CDR2 SQIVND (reference sequence). In nucleotides, the CDR3 is TGTGCCAGTACCCCGACTGGAAGCTCCTACGAGCAGTACTTC. This gives the protein CASTPTGSSYEQYF.

The J gene is TRBJ1-1, the V gene TRBV28; possibly TRBD1 for D (6 bases). This CDR3 spans 12 amino acids. Germline V lookup: CDR1 MDHEN, CDR2 SYDVKM. With 3 bases removed from V and 7 bases from J, the gap between germline ends came to 9 bases. This CDR3 is CASSFGQSEAFF. Written as DNA, the CDR3 is TGTGCCAGCAGTTTCGGACAGAGTGAAGCTTTCTTT.

This chain connects TRBV5-4 to TRBJ2-7, with 11 positions matching TRBD2. CDR1 and CDR2 (germline): SGHNT, YYREEE (reference sequence). The CDR3 totals 15 residues. V shed 1 base, J shed 4 bases, and the junction held 4 bases outside the gene matches. CDR3 amino acids: CASSLNSGRGYEQYF. The CDR3 DNA follows: TGTGCCAGCAGCTTGAATAGCGGGAGGGGGTACGAGCAGTACTTC.

The rearrangement uses TRBV21-1 and TRBJ1-5; the tabulated D call, TRBD1, remains unverified against the DNA. TRBV21-1 is designated a pseudogene. The CDR3 totals 17 residues. CDR3 sequence: CASSNLFTGSSNQPQHF. Written as DNA, the CDR3 is TGTGCCAGCAGCAATCTCTTCACAGGGTCGAGCAATCAGCCCCAGCATTTT.

The rearrangement uses TRBV6-1 and TRBJ2-1, with 10 bases identical to TRBD2. With 3 bases clipped from V and 9 bases from J, the junction kept 11 bases outside the gene matches. This CDR3 has 16 amino acids. Germline assignment: CDR1 MNHNS and CDR2 SASEGT. The CDR3: CASSESWMASGGEQFF. CDR3 nucleotides: TGTGCCAGCAGTGAGAGTTGGATGGCTAGCGGGGGTGAGCAGTTCTTC.

The V and J genes are TRBV4-2 and TRBJ1-1; D might be TRBD1 (5 bases). The germline CDR1 and CDR2 sequences are LGHNA and YNFKEQ. Trimming shortened V by 2 bases and J by 3 bases, and 7 bases separated the two germline ends. This CDR3 has 13 amino acids. The CDR3 bases are TGTGCCAGCAGCCAACGGGGGGACACTGAAGCTTTCTTT. Translation gives CASSQRGDTEAFF.

The CDR3 reads CASSYARGFNTDTQYF. Here the CDR3 DNA reads TGTGCCAGCAGTTACGCCAGGGGTTTTAACACAGATACGCAGTATTTT. The chain is built from TRBV6-5 and TRBJ2-3; tentative D call: TRBD1 (6 bases). Trimming shortened V by 2 bases and J by 2 bases, and 14 bases separated the two germline ends. From germline, CDR1 is MNHEY and CDR2 SVGAGI. This CDR3 contains 16 residues.

The gene calls are TRBV28 and TRBJ1-4; the match to TRBD1 covers 8 bases. The CDR3 runs to 15 residues. Trimming took 3 bases from V and 7 from J; bases not matched to a gene: 7. Germline V CDR1 and CDR2: MDHEN, SYDVKM. The CDR3 DNA is TGTGCCAGCAGTTTCGGGGACAGGTTTGGTGAAAAACTGTTTTTT. Protein product: CASSFGDRFGEKLFF.

The V call is TRBV27, the J call TRBJ1-2; possibly TRBD1 for D (5 bases). With 4 bases removed from V and 8 bases from J, the gap between germline ends came to 14 bases. The CDR3 is 13 amino acids. Germline CDR1 reads MNHEY; CDR2 reads SMNVEV (reference sequence). The CDR3 region has the DNA TGTGCCAGCAGTTCCGCTCCGGAGGGGGGCTACACCTTC. Residues: CASSSAPEGGYTF.

This sequence joins TRBV28 and TRBJ1-2; possible D gene TRBD1, 6 bases. The CDR3 consists of 16 residues. The V end was cut by 4 bases, the J end by 4 bases, with 19 bases between. The germline V gene has CDR1 MDHEN and CDR2 SYDVKM. The CDR3 bases are TGTGCCAGCAGTTCCCTACAAACCACAGGGTTCTATGGCTACACCTTC. Translated: CASSSLQTTGFYGYTF.

This clone was seen just once. V and J are TRBV9 and TRBJ2-7; 9 nucleotides align to TRBD1. Trimming at V came to 4 bases and at J to 1 base, leaving 3 bases not matched to a gene. This CDR3 region has 14 residues. CDR1 and CDR2 from the germline V gene are SGDLS and YYNGEE. The CDR3 sequence: CASSPGTGSYEQYF. The CDR3 DNA reads TGTGCCAGCAGCCCCGGGACAGGGTCCTACGAGCAGTACTTC.

V and J are TRBV10-1 and TRBJ2-3; TRBD1 matches at 10 bases. In germline, CDR1 is WNHNN, CDR2 SYGVQD (reference sequence). V lost 8 bases to trimming and J lost 2 bases; unmatched junction nucleotides: 7. There are 15 residues in the CDR3. The CDR3 bases are TGCGCCAGCGGAAAGGACAGGGGGAACACAGATACGCAGTATTTT. Encoded protein: CASGKDRGNTDTQYF.

The rearrangement uses TRBV5-5 and TRBJ2-5, with 7 bases lining up with TRBD2. Germline CDR1 is SGHKS and CDR2 is YYEKEE (reference sequence). The V and J ends lost 4 bases and 5 bases, in that order; junction bases with no gene match: 8. The CDR3 is 14 residues long. The CDR3 protein is CASSPSGVGETQYF. CDR3 bases: TGTGCCAGCAGCCCCAGCGGGGTAGGCGAGACCCAGTACTTC.

The chain has TRBV28 and TRBJ1-4; D is possibly TRBD1 (5 bases). Germline assignment: CDR1 MDHEN and CDR2 SYDVKM. The CDR3 sequence is 15 residues long. V lost 5 bases and J lost 3, with 13 bases in between. CDR3 nucleotide sequence: TGTGCCAGCAGTCGACCTCAGGGTCCTAATGAAAAACTGTTTTTT. Protein product: CASSRPQGPNEKLFF.

Only one count was recorded for this clone. The J gene is TRBJ1-2, the V gene TRBV12-1; the listed D gene, TRBD1, was not tested against the DNA. TRBV12-1 represents a pseudogene. The CDR3 runs to 12 residues. CDR3 amino acids: CASSFDTYGYTF. The CDR3, as DNA: TGTGCCAGCAGCTTTGACACCTATGGCTACACCTTC.

This sequence joins TRBV19 and TRBJ2-2, with D maybe TRBD1 (5 bases). Trimming took off 5 bases at V and 1 base at J, with 8 bases between the two ends. Germline CDR1 LNHDA, CDR2 SQIVND (reference sequence). The CDR3 sequence is 14 residues long. The CDR3 bases are TGTGCCAGTAGTTTTCAGGGGAACACCGGGGAGCTGTTTTTT. Encoded protein: CASSFQGNTGELFF.